This T cell receptor (beta chain) stems from a study of CD8+CD57+ T cells in acquired aplastic anemia. Trimming stripped 2 bases from V and 1 base from J, with 10 bases between. Germline V gene sequence: CDR1 SQVTM, CDR2 ANQGSEA. CDR3 size: 14 residues. Investigators profiled TCR beta VDJ and CDR3 from genomic DNA template. TCRdb ran MiXCR on the reads and lists one entry per CDR3 protein. The data hold about 190,000 distinct CDR3 sequences, with less than 70% observed a single time. This clonotype was counted at least ten times. This clonotype was sampled from a human donor in good health, serving as a control. The sample consisted of sorted CD4+, CD8+, or CD8+CD57+ T cells (not recorded which) from PBMCs. The genes are TRBV29-1 and TRBJ2-3; D unclear. DNA of the CDR3: TGCAGCGTTGAACCAGGACGGGGCACAGATACGCAGTATTTT. As protein: CSVEPGRGTDTQYF.